This T cell receptor (beta chain) was documented in a study of cytomegalovirus exposure and HLA in healthy donors. Notes on the study in general: Researchers left out some V segments, among them TRBV6-2 and TRBV6-3, as indistinguishable. It was in a later analysis that TCR association rates were seen to vary by HLA locus, highest for DRB1 and lowest for HLA-C.

Germline V CDR1 and CDR2: SGHVS, FNYEAQ. There are 11 residues in the CDR3. With 5 bases removed from V and 7 bases from J, the gap between germline ends came to 5 bases. The PCR used 60 Vbeta and 13 Jbeta primers. Clones were read by immunoSEQ multiplex PCR, and TCRdb kept only the in-frame ones, dropping some. The profile covers fewer than 200,000 clones, with around 80% appearing a single time and 4.5% taken by the ten largest. With regard to this clone: The antigen is not known.

The TCR was taken from a woman between 45 and 60 years old in good health and CMV-seropositive. The J gene is TRBJ1-4, the V gene TRBV7-6; no clear D gene. Sequencing was performed on PBMCs. As DNA, the CDR3 is TGTGCCAGCAGCGCAGTTGAAAAACTGTTTTTT. Translating gives CASSAVEKLFF.